Listed below are T cell receptor beta chains from one sample, sequenced in a study of monozygotic twins with inflammatory bowel disease. TCRdb re-called the 5' RACE reads; every CDR3 protein appears as one record, without DNA. Its table lists about 330,000 distinct CDR3 sequences. Sequenced material: blood. The receptors here all came from a human donor with ulcerative colitis or Crohn's disease, or a healthy co-twin of an affected twin (not recorded which). Both conserved end residues are part of each CDR3. The order of the fields is J gene, V gene, CDR3 protein.

TRBJ2-3 | TRBV5-1 | CASSLGSGTSTDTQYF
TRBJ2-7 | TRBV20-1 | CSAIALRGENEQYF
TRBJ2-7 | TRBV5-1 | CASSLWSRGSTYEQYF
TRBJ2-5 | TRBV13 | CASSFQGGETQYF
TRBJ2-1 | TRBV6-2/TRBV6-3 | CGTGLAGYNEQFF
TRBJ2-7 | TRBV29-1 | CSVEHLYEQYF
TRBJ1-5 | TRBV19 | CASSMARPLQPQHF
TRBJ2-7 | TRBV4-1 | CASSSQGVSYEQYF
TRBJ2-1 | TRBV7-9 | CASSLGLGRVLLAADNEQFF
TRBJ2-3 | TRBV4-3 | CASSQDRGGPDTQYF
TRBJ2-2 | TRBV7-2 | CASSLRAVNTGELFF
TRBJ1-6 | TRBV20-1 | CSARTTGSDSPLHF
TRBJ2-5 | TRBV10-1 | CASSESSALTQYF
TRBJ1-1 | TRBV27 | CASRLGQNANTEAFF
TRBJ1-6 | TRBV5-4 | CASSARGGPSSYNSPLHF
TRBJ1-1 | TRBV29-1 | CSAEGGRAEAFF
TRBJ2-3 | TRBV7-6 | CASSQSGSTDTQYF
TRBJ1-2 | TRBV7-9 | CASIRGGGNYGYTF
TRBJ2-7 | TRBV7-9 | CASSLPSSGGAEQYF
TRBJ2-1 | TRBV18 | CASSPYTSGLEQFF
TRBJ1-1 | TRBV5-1 | CASSRQGGANTEAFF
TRBJ2-1 | TRBV12-3/TRBV12-4 | CASSGTAGYNEQFF
TRBJ2-3 | TRBV9 | CASSVGSDPPDTQYF
TRBJ1-2 | TRBV3-1 | CASSHLARGGGYTF
TRBJ2-3 | TRBV29-1 | CSGTGTGTDTQYF
TRBJ2-7 | TRBV7-2 | CASSPRTGTIYEQYF
TRBJ2-3 | TRBV7-2 | CASSSTSVGGADTQYF
TRBJ2-4 | TRBV5-1 | CASSPVGDRVKNMQYF
TRBJ1-5 | TRBV19 | CASRGIGAIKEYQPQHF
TRBJ2-7 | TRBV7-2 | CASRSRGSYEQYF
TRBJ2-3 | TRBV24-1 | CATSDYGQGTDTQYF
TRBJ2-1 | TRBV7-9 | CASSFVPGLAGINEQFF
TRBJ1-5 | TRBV29-1 | CSVGDRGSNQPQHF
TRBJ2-7 | TRBV5-1 | CASSLARGSSYEQYF
TRBJ2-4 | TRBV28 | CASSLQGSDIQYF
TRBJ2-3 | TRBV5-1 | CASSGTITSGGTDTQYF